A single sample gave rise to the 25 T cell receptor beta chains below, sequenced in a study of response to subunit inactivated influenza vaccine (dated by TCRdb to 2016 to 2019). Library generation was performed with RT-PCR. TCRdb shows the sequencer as Illumina HiSeq 2500. TCRdb reanalyzed the raw reads on its own, using fastp at Q25 for trimming and MiXCR for clone calling, and kept in-frame beta chains. Identical CDR3 proteins give one entry, which carries the most common genes and DNA. The sample table lists about 830,000 distinct CDR3 sequences, approximately 17% of them with a count of one. The top ten constitute approximately 10% of the sample. The sample here was PBMCs from blood, taken 5 days after vaccination. These receptors all stem from a man aged 50-59 years who received an inactivated influenza vaccine. Donor details come from another sample of the same person, matched by shared clones.

The rearrangement joins TRBV7-6 to TRBJ2-3; D is uncertain. The V end was cut by 1 base, the J end by 1 base, with 12 bases between. Germline-derived CDR1 and CDR2 are SGHVS and FNYEAQ. The CDR3 is 16 amino acids. CDR3 amino acids: CASSLGGRPGTDTQYF. The CDR3, as DNA: TGTGCCAGCAGCTTAGGCGGTCGTCCGGGCACAGATACGCAGTATTTT.

This clonotype appeared a few times. V and J are TRBV5-1 and TRBJ2-7; 7 bases align to TRBD2. CDR3 length equals 18 residues. J was trimmed by 2 bases and V by 0 bases; bases with no gene match: 14. The germline V gene has CDR1 SGHRS and CDR2 YFSETQ. The CDR3 DNA sequence: TGCGCCAGCAGCTTGGAACCCATAGGCGGGGGTAGACCCTACGAGCAGTACTTC. It yields the protein CASSLEPIGGGRPYEQYF.

The chain links TRBV7-9 to TRBJ1-5, with D unresolved. V gave up 0 bases and J gave up 7 bases, with 10 bases separating them. Per germline, CDR1 SEHNR and CDR2 FQNEAQ (reference sequence). This CDR3 is 14 amino acids long. CDR3 residues: CASSLAGEEQPQHF. DNA of the CDR3: TGTGCCAGCAGCTTAGCCGGGGAGGAGCAGCCCCAGCATTTT.

The chain has TRBV5-5 and TRBJ1-2; TRBD1 is a possible D gene (5 bases). The V end was cut by 0 bases, the J end by 0 bases, with 12 bases between. Per the germline V gene, CDR1 is SGHKS and CDR2 is YYEKEE (reference sequence). The CDR3 contains 16 residues. CDR3 in amino acids: CASSLDMGEANYGYTF. CDR3 in DNA: TGTGCCAGCAGCTTGGATATGGGGGAGGCTAACTATGGCTACACCTTC.

J is TRBJ2-2 and V is TRBV6-2 or TRBV6-3; the D gene is possibly TRBD2 (6 bases). The CDR3 is made up of 16 amino acids. Germline loops: CDR1 MNHEY, CDR2 SVGEGT. V gave up 2 bases and J gave up 2 bases, with 12 bases separating them. The CDR3 DNA follows: TGTGCCAGCAGTTACGGTCGGGGAGGTAACACCGGGGAGCTGTTTTTT. Its translation is CASSYGRGGNTGELFF.

V gene TRBV15 combines with J gene TRBJ2-6; D uncertain. The germline V gene encodes CDR1 LNHNV and CDR2 YYDKDF (reference sequence). V was pared by 0 bases and J by 0 bases, with 6 bases between. The length of the CDR3 is 16 residues. CDR3 region: CATSRDRLSGANVLTF. CDR3 in DNA: TGTGCCACCAGCAGAGATCGTCTCTCTGGGGCCAACGTCCTGACTTTC.

This clonotype was counted a few times. The chain employs TRBV11-2 and TRBJ2-3, with 9 bases matching TRBD2. The CDR3 contains 16 residues. From germline, CDR1 is SGHAT and CDR2 FQNNGV. V shed 1 base and J 1 base; nucleotides not matched to a gene: 3. This CDR3 reads CASSLVSGRGTDTQYF. For the CDR3, the DNA is TGTGCCAGCAGCTTAGTTAGCGGGAGAGGCACAGATACGCAGTATTTT.

The genes are TRBV4-2 and TRBJ2-3, with 8 nucleotides matching TRBD2. The CDR3 spans 16 residues. The V gene's germline CDR1 is LGHNA and CDR2 YNFKEQ. With 0 bases clipped from V and 5 bases from J, the junction kept 7 bases outside the gene matches. CDR3 nucleotides: TGTGCCAGCAGCCAAGATCAAGGGCTAGCGGGAGATACGCAGTATTTT. It specifies CASSQDQGLAGDTQYF.

This clonotype has only a few counts. V is TRBV12-3 or TRBV12-4 and J is TRBJ2-1; D is uncertain. V was cut by 6 bases and J by 0 bases, with 12 bases left in between. This CDR3 comprises 15 residues. Here the CDR3 reads CASSRSDNSYNEQFF. CDR3 coding DNA: TGTGCCAGCAGCCGCAGCGACAACTCCTACAATGAGCAGTTCTTC.

The gene calls are TRBV12-3 or TRBV12-4 and TRBJ1-4; 8 bases are shared with TRBD1. This CDR3 spans 14 amino acids. V lost 6 bases to trimming and J lost 8 bases; unmatched junction nucleotides: 8. For the CDR3, the DNA is TGTGCCAGCAGCAGAGGACAGGGACGGGAAAAACTGTTTTTT. Protein product: CASSRGQGREKLFF.

The chain employs TRBV10-3 and TRBJ1-1; TRBD1 agrees at 11 bases. With V trimmed by 7 bases and J by 0 bases, 4 bases remained unmatched. This CDR3 is built from 15 residues. Germline CDR1 and CDR2: ENHRY and SYGVKD. CDR3 residues: CAITGTGGMNTEAFF. CDR3 in DNA: TGTGCCATCACCGGGACAGGGGGGATGAACACTGAAGCTTTCTTT.

The V call is TRBV5-1, the J call TRBJ2-7; 9 positions match TRBD1. The CDR3 runs 15 residues. CDR1 and CDR2 from the germline V gene are SGHRS and YFSETQ. V lost 4 bases to trimming and J lost 5 bases; unmatched junction nucleotides: 10. The CDR3 protein is CASSETGGLFNEQYF. Here the CDR3 DNA reads TGCGCCAGCAGCGAAACAGGGGGCTTGTTCAACGAGCAGTACTTC.

This clonotype was observed a few times. V gene TRBV5-1 combines with J gene TRBJ2-7; D perhaps matches TRBD2 (5 bases). Germline V gene data show CDR1 as SGHRS and CDR2 as YFSETQ. The CDR3 length is 14 residues. V lost 3 bases to trimming and J lost 0 bases, with 10 bases between them. The chain's CDR3 is CASSSGSASYEQYF. The CDR3 DNA reads TGCGCCAGCAGCTCGGGTAGCGCCTCCTACGAGCAGTACTTC.

The V gene is TRBV18, the J gene TRBJ2-3; a possible D gene is TRBD1 (6 bases). This CDR3 comprises 14 residues. The germline CDR1 and CDR2 sequences are KGHSH and LQKENI. V was cut by 3 bases and J by 3 bases, with 10 bases left in between. The CDR3 DNA sequence: TGTGCCAGCTCACCCTCAGGGGATACAGATACGCAGTATTTT. This gives the protein CASSPSGDTDTQYF.

The sample holds a few counts of this clonotype. The chain is built from TRBV5-1 and TRBJ2-3, with TRBD2 as a possible D gene (6 bases). Germline CDR1 reads SGHRS; CDR2 reads YFSETQ. Trimming cost V 5 bases and J 1 base, with 14 bases left between them. The CDR3 totals 15 residues. The CDR3 region has the DNA TGCGCCAGCAGGGAGGGGACGGCGGGCACAGATACGCAGTATTTT. Translation: CASREGTAGTDTQYF.

This chain connects TRBV12-3 or TRBV12-4 to TRBJ2-1; D not resolved. The CDR3 runs 13 residues. V lost 7 bases and J lost 9, with 16 bases in between. This chain's CDR3 is CASTTAFRVEQFF. In DNA form, the CDR3 reads TGTGCCAGCACCACTGCGTTTAGGGTTGAGCAGTTCTTC.

The rearrangement uses TRBV5-1 and TRBJ2-3, with 7 bases that match TRBD2. The length of the CDR3 is 16 residues. V lost 6 bases to trimming and J lost 3 bases; unmatched junction nucleotides: 13. Per the germline V gene, CDR1 is SGHRS and CDR2 is YFSETQ. The CDR3 loop reads CASMWGQLADTDTQYF. CDR3 nucleotides: TGCGCCAGCATGTGGGGTCAGCTAGCGGATACAGATACGCAGTATTTT.

This clonotype was counted between two and nine times. The V call is TRBV28, the J call TRBJ2-1; D remains ambiguous. Germline V gene sequence: CDR1 MDHEN, CDR2 SYDVKM. There are 14 residues in the CDR3. V was shortened by 8 bases and J by 0 bases, with 11 bases between the two germline ends. CDR3 sequence: CASRHYNSYNEQFF. The CDR3 coding sequence is TGTGCCAGCCGCCACTATAACTCCTACAATGAGCAGTTCTTC.

This chain uses TRBV3-1 with TRBJ2-5, with TRBD2 identical over 13 bases. The germline gives CDR1 LGHDT, CDR2 YNNKEL (reference sequence). CDR3 length: 12 residues. The CDR3 nucleotides are TGTGGGACTAGCGGGAGTTGGGAGACCCAGTACTTC. It yields the protein CGTSGSWETQYF.

This clonotype was seen ten or more times. The chain recombines TRBV12-3 or TRBV12-4 with TRBJ2-7, with D uncertain. This CDR3 is built from 16 residues. V gave up 1 base and J gave up 2 bases, with 15 bases separating them. CDR3 sequence: CASSLGVPYLPYEQYF. The CDR3 DNA follows: TGTGCCAGCAGTTTAGGCGTCCCCTATCTCCCCTACGAGCAGTACTTC.

This clonotype was seen only a few times. This rearrangement joins TRBV7-2 to TRBJ1-5; D possibly corresponds to TRBD1 (5 bases). V was shortened by 5 bases and J by 1 base, with 12 bases between the two germline ends. Per the germline V gene, CDR1 is SGHTA and CDR2 is FQGNSA. This CDR3 is 15 amino acids long. In DNA, the CDR3 is TGTGCCAGCAGCCCGCTGGGGCAAAGCAATCAGCCCCAGCATTTT. This codes for CASSPLGQSNQPQHF.

This chain uses TRBV20-1 with TRBJ2-7, with 11 bases that match TRBD2. CDR1 is DFQATT and CDR2 is SNEGSKA in the germline V gene (reference sequence). The CDR3 extends over 14 amino acids. Trimming cost V 1 base and J 5 bases; bases outside gene matches: 4. For the CDR3, the DNA is TGCAGTGCTAGAGTACCTAGCGGGAGGAACGAGCAGTACTTC. The encoded protein is CSARVPSGRNEQYF.

This clonotype has at least ten counts. This chain connects TRBV5-1 to TRBJ1-1; D is undetermined. The length of the CDR3 is 13 residues. Between the trimmed V and J ends, which lost 2 bases and 3 bases, there was a span of 8 bases. Germline values: CDR1 SGHRS, CDR2 YFSETQ. CDR3 in DNA: TGCGCCAGCAGCTTTGGACTAGACACTGAAGCTTTCTTT. It encodes CASSFGLDTEAFF. Together with reference TRBV5-1 and TRBJ1-1, the CDR3 gives the full variable domain: KAGVTQTPRYLIKTRGQQVTLSCSPISGHRSVSWYQQTPGQGLQFLFEYFSETQRNKGNFPGRFSGRQFSNSRSEMNVSTLELGDSALYLCASSFGLDTEAFFGQGTRLTVV.

In DNA, the CDR3 is TGTGCCAGCAGCTTAATAGAAGGACATAAAAGGGAGACCCAGTACTTC. It specifies CASSLIEGHKRETQYF. The chain links TRBV7-2 to TRBJ2-5; D is possibly TRBD1 (5 bases). The CDR3 contains 16 residues. Trimming took 2 bases from V and 5 from J, leaving 18 bases between them. In germline, CDR1 is SGHTA, CDR2 FQGNSA.

This clonotype occurred a few times. The genes are TRBV11-2 and TRBJ2-1; 10 nucleotides line up with TRBD2. V shed 5 bases, J shed 8 bases, and the junction held 3 bases outside the gene matches. This CDR3 spans 13 amino acids. The germline CDR1 and CDR2 sequences are SGHAT and FQNNGV. CDR3 nucleotides: TGTGCCAGCAGCCCCGGGACTAGCGATGAGCAGTTCTTC. Amino acids: CASSPGTSDEQFF.